Listed here is a single T cell receptor beta chain. This sample was included in a study of quantifying T cell responses using KT2 cells. The overall study: cDNA was made from DNase-treated RNA using alpha and beta constant primers. Estimated efficiency of the T4 ligation step was above 8% under optimum conditions.

An oligo carrying a UMI was ligated to the cDNA 3' end. First-round PCR used three to five cycles and beta primers RC1.1 and RC1.2 covering TRBC1 and TRBC2. One entry per CDR3 protein, called by TCRdb with MiXCR from the UMI-ligation and nested PCR reads. The table lists 40,000 to 50,000 distinct CDR3 sequences, about a sixth of them singletons, with 40% to 45% in the top ten. V lost 5 bases to trimming and J lost 0 bases, with 11 bases between them. CDR3 length: 15 amino acids. The germline V gene encodes CDR1 MNHEY and CDR2 SMNVEV (reference sequence). The gene calls are TRBV27 and TRBJ1-5; D gene unclear. The receptor's source is a human donor. The sequenced material came from PBMCs spiked with cells of the T cell clone KT2. The CDR3 loop is CASSPTFYSNQPQHF. The CDR3 nucleotides read TGTGCCAGCAGTCCGACATTTTATAGCAATCAGCCCCAGCATTTT.